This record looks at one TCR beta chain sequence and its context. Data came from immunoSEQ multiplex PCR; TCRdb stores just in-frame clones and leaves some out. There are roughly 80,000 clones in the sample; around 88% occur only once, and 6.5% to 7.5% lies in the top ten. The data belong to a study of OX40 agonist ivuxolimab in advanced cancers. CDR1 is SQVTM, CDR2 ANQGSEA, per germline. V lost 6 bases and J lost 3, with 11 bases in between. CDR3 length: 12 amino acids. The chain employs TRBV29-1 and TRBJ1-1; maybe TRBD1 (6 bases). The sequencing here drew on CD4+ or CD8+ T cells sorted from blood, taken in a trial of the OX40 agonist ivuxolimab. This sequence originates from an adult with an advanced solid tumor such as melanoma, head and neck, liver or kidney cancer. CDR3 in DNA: TGCAGCGTGACAGGCATGGACACTGAAGCTTTCTTT. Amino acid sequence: CSVTGMDTEAFF.